The present entry profiles one T cell receptor (beta chain) with its context. The target antigen is unknown. The sample originates from a study of cytomegalovirus exposure and HLA in healthy donors. Study-level findings and limits: There were some V segments, including TRBV6-2 and TRBV6-3, excluded as indistinguishable. Presence/absence analyses took donor sequencing depth as roughly uniform. The only immune exposure information that was available was CMV serostatus.

It was with 60 Vbeta and 13 Jbeta primers that the PCR ran. Per the authors' pipeline: It was a later analysis that counted tens of millions of unique TCR beta chains, of which around 11 million were shared. Profiled with immunoSEQ multiplex PCR; TCRdb holds only in-frame clones, not every one. V and J calls and clone size are those listed in that table; D and trimming were worked out from the DNA. The table records 76,000 or so clones, nearly 80% of them present only once. The junction had 7 bases not matched to a gene; V was cut back by 5 bases and J by 8 bases. Per the germline V gene, CDR1 is SGHTA and CDR2 is FQGNSA. This CDR3 is built from 15 residues.

The sequencing sample was made of PBMCs. The V call is TRBV7-2, the J call TRBJ2-1; 12 bases match TRBD2. This receptor was obtained from a woman in her 40s in good health and CMV-seropositive. The CDR3 sequence is CASSRLAGAGYEQFF. DNA for the CDR3: TGTGCCAGCAGCCGACTAGCGGGGGCAGGCTATGAGCAGTTCTTC. Supplemented by reference TRBV7-2 and TRBJ2-1, the full variable domain reads GAGVSQSPSNKVTEKGKDVELRCDPISGHTALYWYRQSLGQGLEFLIYFQGNSAPDKSGLPSDRFSAERTGGSVSTLTIQRTQQEDSAVYLCASSRLAGAGYEQFFGPGTRLTVL.